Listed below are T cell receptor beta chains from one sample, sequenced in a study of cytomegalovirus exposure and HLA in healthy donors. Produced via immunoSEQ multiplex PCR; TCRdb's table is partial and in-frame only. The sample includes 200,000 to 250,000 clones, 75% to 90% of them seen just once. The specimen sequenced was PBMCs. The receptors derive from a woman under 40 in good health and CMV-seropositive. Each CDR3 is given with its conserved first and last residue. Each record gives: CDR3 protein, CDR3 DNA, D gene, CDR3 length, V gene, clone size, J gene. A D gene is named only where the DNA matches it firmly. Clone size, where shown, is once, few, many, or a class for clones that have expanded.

CDR3aa: CASSLIGDYNEQFF; CDR3nt: TGTGCCAGCAGCTTAATAGGGGACTACAATGAGCAGTTCTTC; d_gene: -; len: 14; v_gene: TRBV13; abundance: -; j_gene: TRBJ2-1
CDR3aa: CASSRTAAEDTQYF; CDR3nt: TGTGCCAGCAGCCGAACCGCAGCGGAAGATACGCAGTATTTT; d_gene: -; len: 14; v_gene: TRBV6-1; abundance: few; j_gene: TRBJ2-3
CDR3aa: CASRPQMGKGEAFF; CDR3nt: TGTGCCAGCAGGCCCCAAATGGGTAAAGGTGAAGCTTTCTTT; d_gene: -; len: 14; v_gene: TRBV27; abundance: -; j_gene: TRBJ1-1
CDR3aa: CSVQPGQGVLREQYF; CDR3nt: TGCAGCGTGCAACCGGGACAGGGGGTTTTGCGCGAGCAGTACTTC; d_gene: TRBD1; len: 15; v_gene: TRBV29-1; abundance: -; j_gene: TRBJ2-7
CDR3aa: CASTRGTEGTEAFF; CDR3nt: TGCGCCAGCACCCGGGGGACAGAAGGCACTGAAGCTTTCTTT; d_gene: TRBD1; len: 14; v_gene: TRBV5-1; abundance: -; j_gene: TRBJ1-1
CDR3aa: CASDPGQGVRKTGELFF; CDR3nt: TGTGCCAGCGACCCGGGACAGGGAGTGAGGAAAACCGGGGAGCTGTTTTTT; d_gene: TRBD1; len: 17; v_gene: TRBV27; abundance: few; j_gene: TRBJ2-2
CDR3aa: CASSQLKYYEQYF; CDR3nt: TGCGCCAGCAGCCAGTTGAAGTATTACGAGCAGTACTTC; d_gene: -; len: 13; v_gene: TRBV4-1; abundance: -; j_gene: TRBJ2-7
CDR3aa: CASSPGTGAIYEQYF; CDR3nt: TGTGCCAGCAGTCCCGGGACAGGGGCCATCTACGAGCAGTACTTC; d_gene: TRBD1; len: 15; v_gene: TRBV28; abundance: -; j_gene: TRBJ2-7
CDR3aa: CASSRGQGDGYTF; CDR3nt: TGTGCCAGCAGCCGGGGGCAGGGGGATGGCTACACCTTC; d_gene: TRBD1; len: 13; v_gene: TRBV11-2; abundance: -; j_gene: TRBJ1-2
CDR3aa: CATGNIGVGYTF; CDR3nt: TGTGCCACCGGCAACATCGGGGTCGGCTACACCTTC; d_gene: -; len: 12; v_gene: TRBV27; abundance: -; j_gene: TRBJ1-2
CDR3aa: CASSPGARLSGNTIYF; CDR3nt: TGTGCCAGCAGCCCCGGGGCCAGACTCTCTGGAAACACCATATATTTT; d_gene: -; len: 16; v_gene: TRBV7-6; abundance: -; j_gene: TRBJ1-3
CDR3aa: CASRGNEQFF; CDR3nt: TGTGCCAGCCGGGGCAATGAGCAGTTCTTC; d_gene: -; len: 10; v_gene: TRBV2; abundance: few; j_gene: TRBJ2-1
CDR3aa: CAWSVPGEQYF; CDR3nt: TGTGCCTGGAGTGTCCCGGGCGAGCAGTACTTC; d_gene: -; len: 11; v_gene: TRBV30; abundance: -; j_gene: TRBJ2-7
CDR3aa: CASSRTQRAKNIQYF; CDR3nt: TGTGCCAGCAGCCGAACCCAACGGGCCAAAAACATTCAGTACTTC; d_gene: -; len: 15; v_gene: TRBV6-5; abundance: -; j_gene: TRBJ2-4
CDR3aa: CASSFALAYQPQHF; CDR3nt: TGTGCCAGCAGCTTTGCTTTGGCTTATCAGCCCCAGCATTTT; d_gene: -; len: 14; v_gene: TRBV12-1; abundance: -; j_gene: TRBJ1-5
CDR3aa: CASRDGWNTEAFF; CDR3nt: TGTGCCAGCCGGGACGGGTGGAACACTGAAGCTTTCTTT; d_gene: -; len: 13; v_gene: TRBV27; abundance: -; j_gene: TRBJ1-1
CDR3aa: CASSVASSSGELFF; CDR3nt: TGTGCCAGCAGCGTAGCTTCGAGTTCCGGGGAGCTGTTTTTT; d_gene: -; len: 14; v_gene: TRBV9; abundance: -; j_gene: TRBJ2-2
CDR3aa: CAWKEFPETYEQYF; CDR3nt: TGTGCCTGGAAGGAGTTTCCTGAAACCTACGAGCAGTACTTC; d_gene: -; len: 14; v_gene: TRBV30; abundance: -; j_gene: TRBJ2-7
CDR3aa: CASSDGTSGTDTQYF; CDR3nt: TGTGCCAGCAGCGACGGGACTAGCGGCACAGATACGCAGTATTTT; d_gene: TRBD2; len: 15; v_gene: TRBV27; abundance: -; j_gene: TRBJ2-3
CDR3aa: CASSLAGPMSEQYF; CDR3nt: TGTGCCAGCAGCTTAGCCGGCCCCATGAGCGAGCAGTACTTC; d_gene: -; len: 14; v_gene: TRBV7-2; abundance: -; j_gene: TRBJ2-7
CDR3aa: CASSGPFVEGSDTEAFF; CDR3nt: TGTGCCAGCAGCGGACCATTTGTGGAGGGTTCTGACACTGAAGCTTTCTTT; d_gene: -; len: 17; v_gene: TRBV9; abundance: -; j_gene: TRBJ1-1
CDR3aa: CASSELGYLATEAFF; CDR3nt: TGTGCCAGCAGTGAATTGGGTTATTTGGCCACTGAAGCTTTCTTT; d_gene: -; len: 15; v_gene: TRBV25-1; abundance: -; j_gene: TRBJ1-1
CDR3aa: CASRKAGTGPEQFF; CDR3nt: TGTGCCAGCAGAAAAGCCGGGACAGGGCCTGAGCAGTTCTTC; d_gene: TRBD1; len: 14; v_gene: TRBV2; abundance: -; j_gene: TRBJ2-1
CDR3aa: CASSAGSAEQYF; CDR3nt: TGTGCCAGTAGTGCAGGCTCCGCCGAGCAGTACTTC; d_gene: -; len: 12; v_gene: TRBV19; abundance: -; j_gene: TRBJ2-7
CDR3aa: CASSQVGVTKNIQYF; CDR3nt: TGCGCCAGCAGCCAAGTTGGGGTAACCAAAAACATTCAGTACTTC; d_gene: -; len: 15; v_gene: TRBV4-3; abundance: -; j_gene: TRBJ2-4
CDR3aa: CASSYGGGRADTQYF; CDR3nt: TGTGCCAGCAGTTACGGGGGCGGGAGGGCAGATACGCAGTATTTT; d_gene: TRBD2; len: 15; v_gene: TRBV6-5; abundance: -; j_gene: TRBJ2-3
CDR3aa: CASSIGQNSYNEQFF; CDR3nt: TGTGCCAGTAGTATTGGGCAGAACTCCTACAATGAGCAGTTCTTC; d_gene: -; len: 15; v_gene: TRBV19; abundance: -; j_gene: TRBJ2-1
CDR3aa: CSVEVWASGANVLTF; CDR3nt: TGCAGCGTTGAAGTTTGGGCCTCTGGGGCCAACGTCCTGACTTTC; d_gene: -; len: 15; v_gene: TRBV29-1; abundance: -; j_gene: TRBJ2-6
CDR3aa: CASSPPTSYNEQFF; CDR3nt: TGTGCCAGCAGCCCTCCGACTAGCTACAATGAGCAGTTCTTC; d_gene: -; len: 14; v_gene: TRBV5-4; abundance: -; j_gene: TRBJ2-1
CDR3aa: CASSLGGIGSEQYF; CDR3nt: TGTGCCAGCAGTTTGGGCGGGATTGGCAGCGAGCAGTACTTC; d_gene: -; len: 14; v_gene: TRBV27; abundance: -; j_gene: TRBJ2-7
CDR3aa: CASSLGAYTYEQYF; CDR3nt: TGTGCCAGCAGTTTAGGAGCGTATACCTACGAGCAGTACTTC; d_gene: -; len: 14; v_gene: TRBV27; abundance: -; j_gene: TRBJ2-7
CDR3aa: CATLRTGVYEQYF; CDR3nt: TGTGCCACCCTCCGGACAGGGGTCTACGAGCAGTACTTC; d_gene: TRBD1; len: 13; v_gene: TRBV2; abundance: -; j_gene: TRBJ2-7
CDR3aa: CASSPGRGNEQFF; CDR3nt: TGTGCCAGCTCACCGGGGAGGGGAAATGAGCAGTTCTTC; d_gene: TRBD2; len: 13; v_gene: TRBV18; abundance: -; j_gene: TRBJ2-1
CDR3aa: CASSVGSNTQYF; CDR3nt: TGTGCCAGCAGCGTAGGGTCAAATACGCAGTATTTT; d_gene: -; len: 12; v_gene: TRBV9; abundance: -; j_gene: TRBJ2-3
CDR3aa: CASSPFRAGEYQYF; CDR3nt: TGTGCCAGCAGCCCCTTTAGGGCGGGAGAATACCAGTACTTC; d_gene: TRBD2; len: 14; v_gene: TRBV7-9; abundance: -; j_gene: TRBJ2-7
CDR3aa: CASSYSAGESYNEQFF; CDR3nt: TGTGCCAGCAGTTACTCTGCAGGAGAGTCCTACAATGAGCAGTTCTTC; d_gene: -; len: 16; v_gene: TRBV6-5; abundance: -; j_gene: TRBJ2-1
CDR3aa: CASSAGTRQETQYF; CDR3nt: TGTGCCAGCAGCGCCGGGACAAGACAAGAGACCCAGTACTTC; d_gene: -; len: 14; v_gene: TRBV5-6; abundance: once; j_gene: TRBJ2-5
CDR3aa: CASSETSGTSYEQYF; CDR3nt: TGTGCCAGCAGTGAAACTAGCGGAACCTCCTACGAGCAGTACTTC; d_gene: TRBD2; len: 15; v_gene: TRBV6-1; abundance: few; j_gene: TRBJ2-7
CDR3aa: CAWGLYGSYNEQFF; CDR3nt: TGTGCCTGGGGCCTGTACGGCTCCTACAATGAGCAGTTCTTC; d_gene: -; len: 14; v_gene: TRBV30; abundance: -; j_gene: TRBJ2-1
CDR3aa: CASSPGLAESKQYF; CDR3nt: TGTGCCAGCAGCCCGGGACTAGCGGAATCCAAGCAGTACTTC; d_gene: TRBD2; len: 14; v_gene: TRBV7-9; abundance: -; j_gene: TRBJ2-7
CDR3aa: CASSYRANYGYTF; CDR3nt: TGTGCCAGCAGTTACAGAGCTAACTATGGCTACACCTTC; d_gene: -; len: 13; v_gene: TRBV6-5; abundance: once; j_gene: TRBJ1-2
CDR3aa: CASSSDSTGTGYTF; CDR3nt: TGTGCCAGCTCATCGGATTCGACAGGGACTGGCTACACCTTC; d_gene: TRBD1; len: 14; v_gene: TRBV18; abundance: -; j_gene: TRBJ1-2
CDR3aa: CASSVGAGALGRHQTPYNEQFF; CDR3nt: TGTGCCAGCAGCGTAGGGGCAGGGGCGTTGGGCCGCCACCAAACTCCCTACAATGAGCAGTTCTTC; d_gene: -; len: 22; v_gene: TRBV9; abundance: -; j_gene: TRBJ2-1
CDR3aa: CAISESLYTDTQYF; CDR3nt: TGTGCCATCAGTGAGTCACTATATACAGATACGCAGTATTTT; d_gene: -; len: 14; v_gene: TRBV10-3; abundance: -; j_gene: TRBJ2-3
CDR3aa: CASSMGVREYGTQYF; CDR3nt: TGTGCCAGTAGTATGGGGGTTCGGGAGTACGGGACCCAGTACTTC; d_gene: -; len: 15; v_gene: TRBV19; abundance: -; j_gene: TRBJ2-5
CDR3aa: CASSFGREVWKTQYF; CDR3nt: TGTGCCAGCAGCTTCGGGCGGGAGGTCTGGAAGACCCAGTACTTC; d_gene: TRBD2; len: 15; v_gene: TRBV5-6; abundance: -; j_gene: TRBJ2-5
CDR3aa: CASSPRASGSGNEQFF; CDR3nt: TGTGCCAGCAGCCCACGGGCTAGCGGGAGTGGAAATGAGCAGTTCTTC; d_gene: -; len: 16; v_gene: TRBV12-1; abundance: -; j_gene: TRBJ2-1
CDR3aa: CSVNRGLANYGYTF; CDR3nt: TGCAGCGTTAACAGGGGTCTAGCTAACTATGGCTACACCTTC; d_gene: TRBD1; len: 14; v_gene: TRBV29-1; abundance: -; j_gene: TRBJ1-2
CDR3aa: CASRQGNEKLFF; CDR3nt: TGTGCCAGCAGACAGGGGAATGAAAAACTGTTTTTT; d_gene: TRBD1; len: 12; v_gene: TRBV11-3; abundance: -; j_gene: TRBJ1-4
CDR3aa: CASVTLVESNQPQHF; CDR3nt: TGTGCCAGCGTCACCCTGGTAGAATCCAATCAGCCCCAGCATTTT; d_gene: -; len: 15; v_gene: TRBV6-6; abundance: -; j_gene: TRBJ1-5
CDR3aa: CASSRYRDSRISQYF; CDR3nt: TGTGCCAGCAGCAGGTACCGGGACAGCCGTATATCCCAGTACTTC; d_gene: TRBD1; len: 15; v_gene: TRBV6-5; abundance: -; j_gene: TRBJ2-5
CDR3aa: CASSGQGTQTNYGYTF; CDR3nt: TGTGCCAGCAGTGGACAGGGGACCCAAACTAACTATGGCTACACCTTC; d_gene: TRBD1; len: 16; v_gene: TRBV25-1; abundance: -; j_gene: TRBJ1-2
CDR3aa: CASSPIGDRILSDGYTF; CDR3nt: TGTGCCAGCAGCCCGATCGGGGACAGGATATTGTCTGATGGCTACACCTTC; d_gene: TRBD1; len: 17; v_gene: TRBV4-2; abundance: -; j_gene: TRBJ1-2
CDR3aa: CAWQKNEQFF; CDR3nt: TGTGCCTGGCAAAAGAATGAGCAGTTCTTC; d_gene: -; len: 10; v_gene: TRBV30; abundance: -; j_gene: TRBJ2-1
CDR3aa: CASSETGKSTDTQYF; CDR3nt: TGTGCCAGCAGTGAGACAGGGAAAAGTACAGATACGCAGTATTTT; d_gene: TRBD1; len: 15; v_gene: TRBV6-1; abundance: -; j_gene: TRBJ2-3
CDR3aa: CASSSWDYEQYF; CDR3nt: TGCGCCAGCAGTTCCTGGGACTACGAGCAGTACTTC; d_gene: -; len: 12; v_gene: TRBV5-1; abundance: -; j_gene: TRBJ2-7
CDR3aa: CASTPGGYGYTF; CDR3nt: TGTGCCAGCACCCCCGGCGGCTATGGCTACACCTTC; d_gene: -; len: 12; v_gene: TRBV28; abundance: once; j_gene: TRBJ1-2
CDR3aa: CASREGTIYGYTF; CDR3nt: TGTGCCAGCAGGGAGGGGACGATATATGGCTACACCTTC; d_gene: -; len: 13; v_gene: TRBV5-4; abundance: many; j_gene: TRBJ1-2
CDR3aa: CASSLDSVDNEQFF; CDR3nt: TGTGCCAGCAGCCTGGATAGCGTCGACAATGAGCAGTTCTTC; d_gene: -; len: 14; v_gene: TRBV11-3; abundance: once; j_gene: TRBJ2-1
CDR3aa: CASSPRLASSYNEQFF; CDR3nt: TGCGCCAGCAGCCCAAGACTAGCGAGCTCCTACAATGAGCAGTTCTTC; d_gene: TRBD2; len: 16; v_gene: TRBV5-1; abundance: -; j_gene: TRBJ2-1